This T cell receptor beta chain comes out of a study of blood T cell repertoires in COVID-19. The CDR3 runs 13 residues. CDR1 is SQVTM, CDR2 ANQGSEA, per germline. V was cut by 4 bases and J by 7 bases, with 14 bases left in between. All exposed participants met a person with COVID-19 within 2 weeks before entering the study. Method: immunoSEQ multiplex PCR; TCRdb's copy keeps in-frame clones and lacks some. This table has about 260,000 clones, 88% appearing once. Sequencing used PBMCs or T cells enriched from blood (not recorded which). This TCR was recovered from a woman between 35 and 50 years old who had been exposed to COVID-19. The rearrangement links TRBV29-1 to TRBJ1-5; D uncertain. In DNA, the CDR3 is TGCAGCGTTGCTGAGGCCCTATCACAGCCCCAGCATTTT. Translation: CSVAEALSQPQHF.